The entry below gives a single TCR beta chain sequence along with its context. The sample comes from a study of blood T cell repertoires in COVID-19. CDR1 SGHKS and CDR2 YYEKEE come from the germline V gene (reference sequence). The CDR3 runs to 15 residues. The V segment lost 4 bases and the J segment 2 bases; nucleotides outside the gene matches: 5. TCRdb keeps only in-frame clones here, not all; method: immunoSEQ multiplex PCR. The data show over 150,000 clones, with 84% seen just once and around 7.9% held by the top ten. The receptor was derived from a man aged 50-59 years who had recovered from COVID-19. Sequencing was done on a sample of PBMCs or T cells enriched from blood (not recorded which). J is TRBJ1-5 and V is TRBV5-5; 8 bases line up with TRBD1. This CDR3 is CASSNGQGGNQPQHF. CDR3 DNA sequence: TGTGCCAGCAGCAATGGACAGGGAGGCAATCAGCCCCAGCATTTT. The full variable domain, completed using reference TRBV5-5 and TRBJ1-5, is DAGVTQSPTHLIKTRGQQVTLRCSPISGHKSVSWYQQVLGQGPQFIFQYYEKEERGRGNFPDRFSARQFPNYSSELNVNALLLGDSALYLCASSNGQGGNQPQHFGDGTRLSIL.